Following are 15 T cell receptor delta chains from one sample sequenced in a study of gamma-delta chains in newborns, infants, children. TCRdb reprocessed the reads through CATT. The sample includes a few thousand delta-chain clones, around 50% of them seen just once. The material sequenced was blood. These receptor sequences come from a child who received the measles vaccine.

About this clone: A much larger clone differs from this one at a single base, so this may be a read error. Within the sample, other DNA sequences also encode this same CDR3. The chain joins TRDV2 to TRDJ1; TRDD3 aligns across 10 bases. The CDR3 loop spans 16 amino acids. Looked up from germline, CDR1 is GEAIGNYY and CDR2 is EKD. V was clipped by 8 bases and J by 0 bases; unmatched bases: 11. The CDR3, as DNA: TGTGCCTCTGAATCCCTACTGGGGGATTACACCGATAAACTCATCTTT. Its translation: CASESLLGDYTDKLIF.

Turning to this clone: This sequence may be a read error, since a much larger clone differs from it by one base. The chain employs TRDV2 and TRDJ1; 13 bases are a match to TRDD3. The CDR3 contains 17 residues. Germline V gene data show CDR1 as GEAIGNYY and CDR2 as EKD. CDR3 DNA sequence: TGTGCCTGTGACACGTTACTGGGGGATACGCGGGCCGATAAACACATCTTT. Translating it yields CACDTLLGDTRADKHIF.

In regard to this clone: Other nucleotide sequences from this sample produce the same CDR3. The J gene is TRDJ1, the V gene TRDV1; 7 bases match TRDD2. This CDR3 is 23 amino acids long. V lost 1 base to trimming and J lost 3 bases; unmatched junction nucleotides: 29. The V gene's germline CDR1 is TSWWSYY and CDR2 QGS. CDR3 region: CALGEPHPFLLWAIWEDADKLIF. DNA for the CDR3: TGTGCTCTTGGGGAACCACACCCTTTCCTACTCTGGGCCATTTGGGAGGACGCCGATAAACTCATCTTT.

As regards this clone: It may be a read error: a sequence one base away is much more abundant. V is TRAV29/DV5 and J is TRDJ1, with 10 positions matching TRDD3. Germline CDR1 and CDR2: NSMFDY and ISSIKDK. The CDR3 is 16 amino acids. V trimming: 2 bases; J trimming: 4 bases; junction bases outside the gene matches: 11. The CDR3 reads CAASKGIAGGYDKLIF. CDR3 DNA: TGTGCAGCAAGTAAAGGTATTGCTGGGGGATACGATAAACTCATCTTT.

As to this clone: A junction boundary mismatches the germline segment, possibly from a read error. The sample carries other DNA sequences with the same CDR3. CDR3 sequence reads: CACDTAGSSWDTRQMFF. CDR3 nucleotide sequence: TGTGCCTGCGACACCGCTGGAAGCTCCTGGGACACCCGACAGATGTTTTTC. The chain joins TRDV2 to TRDJ3, with D unclear. Germline CDR1 and CDR2: GEAIGNYY and EKD. The CDR3 is 17 residues long.

As regards this clone: This likely stems from a read error, as it lies one base from a far larger clone. The genes are TRDV2 and TRDJ3; TRDD3 aligns across 8 bases. The CDR3 loop spans 19 amino acids. CDR1 is GEAIGNYY and CDR2 is EKD in the germline V gene. V lost 0 bases, J lost 0 bases, and 6 bases stayed unmatched. CDR3 bases: TGTGCCTGTGACACCGTACCGGGGGATAGCTCCTGGGACACCCGACAGATGTTTTTC. Its protein is CACDTVPGDSSWDTRQMFF.

This clone appeared a few times. The genes are TRDV3 and TRDJ1; 8 bases align to TRDD3. V dropped 2 bases and J dropped 0; count of bases not matched to a gene: 26. The germline V gene has CDR1 TVYSNPD and CDR2 GDNSRS (reference sequence). The CDR3 sequence is 21 residues long. CDR3 amino acids: CAFQWPSLRTGGPIYTDKLIF. The CDR3 bases are TGTGCCTTTCAATGGCCTTCCCTTCGTACTGGGGGGCCTATTTACACCGATAAACTCATCTTT.

Notes on this clone: Since a much larger clone is just one base distant, this may be a read error. The chain recombines TRDV2 with TRDJ3, with a tentative D call TRDD3 (6 bases). The CDR3 is 23 amino acids. Germline values: CDR1 GEAIGNYY, CDR2 EKD. CDR3 in amino acids: CACDTVRPWTTSKNSWGTRQMFF. CDR3 in DNA: TGTGCCTGTGACACCGTAAGACCCTGGACCACTTCAAAAAACTCCTGGGGCACCCGACAGATGTTTTTC.

As regards this clone: A read error is possible here, since a much larger clone lies one base away. This rearrangement joins TRDV2 to TRDJ1, with 11 nucleotides matching TRDD3. This CDR3 region has 20 residues. Germline CDR1 and CDR2: GEAIGNYY and EKD. CDR3 sequence reads: CACGTMSTGGYALYTDKLIF. The CDR3 bases are TGTGCCTGTGGCACCATGAGTACTGGGGGATATGCCCTTTACACCGATAAACTCATCTTT.

This clone was detected only a few times. The chain combines TRDV2 with TRDJ1, with D hard to call. The germline V gene encodes CDR1 GEAIGNYY and CDR2 EKD. Trimming removed 0 bases at V and 5 bases at J, with 18 bases between. CDR3 length: 16 amino acids. The CDR3 sequence is CACDTVEGNQRDKLIF. The CDR3 DNA is TGTGCCTGTGACACCGTCGAGGGCAACCAAAGGGATAAACTCATCTTT.

This clone was seen a handful of times. This sequence joins TRDV2 and TRDJ2, with TRDD3 matching over 12 bases. Germline loops: CDR1 GEAIGNYY, CDR2 EKD. The CDR3 contains 15 residues. V gave up 3 bases and J gave up 4 bases; unmatched junction bases: 2. The CDR3 DNA reads TGTGCCTGTGACGTACTGGGGGATACGACAGCACAACTCTTCTTT. It encodes CACDVLGDTTAQLFF.

The chain employs TRDV1 and TRDJ1, with D possibly being TRDD3 (10 bases). Trimming left V 4 bases short and J 9 bases short, with 45 bases between. This CDR3 region has 23 residues. The germline CDR1 and CDR2 sequences are TSWWSYY and QGS. As DNA, the CDR3 is TGTGCTCTTGGGGTTCCGGTCCTTCCTACGTCCCGGGGGCTGGGGGATAGTACCGTTGAACTCATCTTT. This translates into CALGVPVLPTSRGLGDSTVELIF.

This clone was detected only a few times. The rearrangement links TRDV2 to TRDJ1; 9 bases line up with TRDD3. The CDR3 has 14 residues. J gave up 5 bases and V 7 bases, and 10 bases lay outside the gene matches. CDR1 is GEAIGNYY and CDR2 is EKD in the germline V gene. CDR3 amino acids: CACLGLGDYDKLIF. Here the CDR3 DNA reads TGTGCCTGCCTTGGTCTGGGGGATTATGATAAACTCATCTTT.

Comment on this clone: The junction shows a germline mismatch at one end, possibly a read error. Other DNA variants within this sample encode the same CDR3. The chain links TRDV2 to TRDJ1, with 12 positions matching TRDD3. The CDR3 length is 16 residues. CDR1 and CDR2 from the germline V gene are GEAIGNYY and EKD. The CDR3 coding sequence is TGTGCCTGTGACACGAGGACTGGGGGATACACCGATAAGCTCATCTTT. Its translation: CACDTRTGGYTDKLIF.

V gene TRDV2 combines with J gene TRDJ1, with 8 bases lining up with TRDD3. The CDR3 length is 15 residues. V was clipped by 3 bases and J by 0 bases; unmatched bases: 5. Germline V gene sequence: CDR1 GEAIGNYY, CDR2 EKD. The CDR3 DNA follows: TGTGCCTGTGACGCTGTTGGGGGATACACCGATAAACTCATCTTT. Its translation is CACDAVGGYTDKLIF.